A selection of T cell receptor beta chains follows, all from one sample in a study of vaccination and CD4 T cells after COVID-19. In TCRdb, the PCR reads were re-called with MiXCR into one record per CDR3 protein. The table shows about 19,000 distinct CDR3 sequences, with 20% to 25% occurring only once. These TCRs' antigens remain unknown. The sequenced sample consisted of cultured CD4+ T cells from blood. The receptors shown here come from a human donor with COVID-19. CDR3s include the opening cysteine and the closing phenylalanine or tryptophan. The D gene is left open where the match is weak. Clone size is given for some rows only: seen once, a few or many times, or a class if the clone is expanded.

D	V	size	J	CDR3	DNA
TRBD1	TRBV5-1	NA	TRBJ2-5	CASSLGTGVQETQYF	TGCGCCAGCAGCTTGGGCACAGGGGTACAAGAGACCCAGTACTTC
NA	TRBV27	few	TRBJ2-7	CASSLKSGPNYEQYF	TGTGCCAGCAGTTTAAAATCGGGACCGAATTACGAGCAGTACTTC
NA	TRBV20-1	once	TRBJ1-5	CSASRVSDTQHF	TGCAGTGCTAGCAGGGTGTCCGATACGCAGCATTTT
NA	TRBV6-5	NA	TRBJ1-3	CASSYPADPGNTIYF	TGTGCCAGCAGTTACCCTGCAGATCCTGGAAACACCATATATTTT
NA	TRBV5-1	few	TRBJ2-5	CASAQQETQYF	TGCGCCAGCGCCCAACAAGAGACCCAGTACTTC
NA	TRBV6-2/TRBV6-3	NA	TRBJ2-5	CASRDWNAETQYF	TGTGCCAGCAGGGACTGGAATGCGGAGACCCAGTACTTC
NA	TRBV11-2	few	TRBJ2-4	CASSVQNIQYF	TGTGCCAGCAGCGTTCAAAACATTCAGTACTTC
TRBD1	TRBV11-1	few	TRBJ1-1	CASSPGQGLVAFF	TGTGCCAGCAGCCCGGGACAGGGTTTGGTAGCTTTCTTT
NA	TRBV5-1	NA	TRBJ1-2	CASSADRNYGYTF	TGCGCCAGCAGCGCCGACAGAAACTATGGCTACACCTTC
NA	TRBV11-2	NA	TRBJ2-1	CASSLNREQFF	TGTGCCAGCAGCTTAAATCGGGAGCAGTTCTTC